This T cell receptor beta chain is drawn from a study of blood T cell repertoires in COVID-19. Across the study: Donors in the United States, Italy and Spain gave samples during acute or convalescent COVID-19. Nucleic acid was either cDNA or gDNA, and it came from T cells, B-cell-depleted T cells, or PBMCs.

The CDR3 runs to 15 residues. Germline V gene sequence: CDR1 LGHDT, CDR2 YNNKEL (reference sequence). V lost 2 bases and J 5 bases, leaving 12 bases between the germline ends. How the authors handled the data: Amplification of reference gene primers provided the estimated nucleated cell counts. The protocol was immunoSEQ multiplex PCR, while the TCRdb copy is restricted to in-frame clones and leaves out a portion. D and trimming come from the DNA, and the V and J calls and clone size come from that table. The repertoire holds 50,000 to 85,000 clones, around 80% seen once, with 9% to 10% in the top ten.

The sequenced material came from peripheral blood. V gene TRBV3-1 (or the pseudogene TRBV3-2) combines with J gene TRBJ2-2; weak D call: TRBD2 (5 bases). This TCR was recovered from a human donor in a cohort sampled during active COVID-19. CDR3 nucleotides: TGTGCCAGCAGCCAAAACTCGCCGGGAACCGGGGAGCTGTTTTTT. Protein product: CASSQNSPGTGELFF.